This paragraph covers one T cell receptor beta chain sequence. No antigen is known for it. This sample was included in a study of human T cells and chemical hapten exposure. Study-wide results and limits: TCRs whose frequency exceeded 1 in 1000 remained the same following DPC sensitization.

TCRdb reprocessed the RACE reads with MiXCR, giving one entry per CDR3 protein. The profile shows about 80,000 distinct CDR3 sequences, 14% of them singletons. The time point was: pre-sensitization, week 0. Treatment here: therapeutic diphenylcyclopropenone sensitization with weekly scalp DPC. Drawing of blood took place ahead of applying each patch test. The sequence was collected from a woman aged 45-60 years with alopecia areata. Some clones in this sample may be carry-over from other donors' samples. This material consisted of whole blood, taken in connection with sensitization to the hapten diphenylcyclopropenone (DPC).

The CDR3 spells CASSFVRGGRAQETQYF. CDR3 in DNA: TGTGCCAGCAGCTTTGTCCGGGGCGGGAGGGCCCAAGAGACCCAGTACTTC. The chain is built from TRBV7-9 and TRBJ2-5, with 9 bases aligning to TRBD2. CDR1 SEHNR and CDR2 FQNEAQ come from the germline V gene (reference sequence). With V trimmed by 3 bases and J by 1 base, 9 bases remained unmatched. The CDR3 totals 17 residues.